These T cell receptor beta chains were read from a single sample in a study of PD-L1 blockade in urothelial cancer. Clones were read by immunoSEQ multiplex PCR, and TCRdb kept only the in-frame ones, dropping some. The sample shows some 120,000 clones, approximately 84% of them seen only once. The sample was PBMCs, taken around atezolizumab (anti-PD-L1) treatment. The receptors come from a man aged 50 to 59 with urothelial cancer. The CDR3 runs from the conserved cysteine through the conserved F or W. A D gene is named only where the DNA matches it firmly. Clone size appears in some rows only: once, few, many, or a class for an expanded clone.

TRBV5-1	.	.	TRBJ2-1	TGCGCCAGCAGCCAACTTAATAGCGGCAACTCCTACAATGAGCAGTTCTTC	CASSQLNSGNSYNEQFF
TRBV6-4	once	.	TRBJ1-4	TGTGCCAGCAGTGGGACTCATAGGGCTAATGAAAAACTGTTTTTT	CASSGTHRANEKLFF
TRBV5-1	.	TRBD1	TRBJ1-1	TGCGCCAGCACCTCGGGACAGATGAACACTGAAGCTTTCTTT	CASTSGQMNTEAFF
TRBV9	.	.	TRBJ1-4	TGTGCCAGCAGCCAGGACAGTGGATCCTGGGAAAAACTGTTTTTT	CASSQDSGSWEKLFF
TRBV19	.	.	TRBJ1-2	TGTGCCAGTAGTATTCGGGTGATCTCCGATGGCTACACCTTC	CASSIRVISDGYTF
TRBV10-3	.	.	TRBJ1-3	TGTGCCATCAGTGAACTCTCTGGAAACACCATATATTTT	CAISELSGNTIYF
TRBV7-8	.	.	TRBJ2-2	TGTGCCAGCAGCGTACTTACAGGGCCGAACACCGGGGAGCTGTTTTTT	CASSVLTGPNTGELFF
TRBV5-4	.	.	TRBJ2-7	TGTGCCAGCAGCTTGGTGGGGGCGTCCTACGAGCAGTACTTC	CASSLVGASYEQYF
TRBV7-2	.	.	TRBJ2-4	TGTGCCAGCAGCTTAGGACTAGTCGATAGCAAAAACATTCAGTACTTC	CASSLGLVDSKNIQYF
TRBV5-1	.	TRBD1	TRBJ2-2	TGCGCCAGCAGCCCGGACAGGGCGGGCACCGGGGAGCTGTTTTTT	CASSPDRAGTGELFF
TRBV18	few	.	TRBJ1-1	TGTGCCAGCTCTCCACTGAGCACTGAAGCTTTCTTT	CASSPLSTEAFF
TRBV9	.	TRBD1	TRBJ1-2	TGTGCCAGCAGCTTGGACAGGGCTAAAGGTGGCTACACCTTC	CASSLDRAKGGYTF
TRBV19	once	TRBD2	TRBJ2-4	TGTGCCAGTAGTGGCGGGAGTGGAAACATTCAGTACTTC	CASSGGSGNIQYF
TRBV18	once	.	TRBJ2-7	TGTGCCAGCTCACCGGACAGCATAACCTACGAGCAGTACTTC	CASSPDSITYEQYF
TRBV7-9	.	TRBD1	TRBJ2-7	TGTGCCAGCAGCCCTAGGGGACAGGGGGCCTACGAGCAGTACTTC	CASSPRGQGAYEQYF
TRBV6-1	.	TRBD1	TRBJ1-2	TGTGCCAGCAGTGAGGACAGGGCAAATGGCTACACCTTC	CASSEDRANGYTF
TRBV19	.	.	TRBJ1-2	TGTGCCAGTAGTATAGGGGCAGGGGAGACCTATGGCTACACCTTC	CASSIGAGETYGYTF
TRBV30	few	.	TRBJ1-2	TGTGCCTGGAGGGAACAGGGCTATGGCTACACCTTC	CAWREQGYGYTF
TRBV27	.	TRBD1	TRBJ2-7	TGTGCCAGCAACATTTGGCCCGAACGGGACAGGGACTCCTACGAGCAGTACTTC	CASNIWPERDRDSYEQYF
TRBV9	.	.	TRBJ1-3	TGTGCCAGCACCACCACAGGGCTAGATGGGGGAAACACCATATATTTT	CASTTTGLDGGNTIYF
TRBV7-2	once	.	TRBJ2-7	TGTGCCAGCAGCTTAGCGGGGAGTGGGCCCTACGAGCAGTACTTC	CASSLAGSGPYEQYF
TRBV5-1	.	.	TRBJ2-7	TGCGCCAGCAGCTTGGGACAAAGCTCCTACGAGCAGTACTTC	CASSLGQSSYEQYF
TRBV28	once	.	TRBJ2-6	TGTGCCAGCAGAACCAGCGGAGGGTTTTCTTCTGGGGCCAACGTCCTGACTTTC	CASRTSGGFSSGANVLTF
TRBV6-5	.	TRBD1	TRBJ2-5	TGTGCCAGCAGCGGCAACAGGGGGATCCAAGAGACCCAGTACTTC	CASSGNRGIQETQYF
TRBV10-3	.	.	TRBJ2-3	TGTGCCATCAGGGGGGGCCCGGGAGGAGATACGCAGTATTTT	CAIRGGPGGDTQYF
TRBV7-6	.	TRBD2	TRBJ2-5	TGTGCCAGCAGCTTATCTAGCGGGAGGGAGGAGACCCAGTACTTC	CASSLSSGREETQYF
TRBV28	.	TRBD2	TRBJ2-3	TGTGCCAGCAGTTTAGCGCAACTAGCGGTCGCAGATACGCAGTATTTT	CASSLAQLAVADTQYF
TRBV6-1	.	.	TRBJ1-2	TGTGCCAGCAGTGAAGCGCGGGGCGGAGGGTCAGGCTATGGCTACACCTTC	CASSEARGGGSGYGYTF
TRBV29-1	once	TRBD1	TRBJ2-1	TGCAGCCTCAAAGACAGGGGGGCGTACAATGAGCAGTTCTTC	CSLKDRGAYNEQFF
TRBV28	.	.	TRBJ1-2	TGTGCCAGCAGTTTATTTCGGGGACTCGATGGCTACACCTTC	CASSLFRGLDGYTF
TRBV9	once	TRBD2	TRBJ2-2	TGTGCCAGCAGCGTAAGCCTAGCGGGAGTAGCCGGGGAGCTGTTTTTT	CASSVSLAGVAGELFF
TRBV7-9	.	TRBD2	TRBJ2-1	TGTGCCAGCACCACGACTAGCGGGAGGGGCAATGAGCAGTTCTTC	CASTTTSGRGNEQFF
TRBV7-8	once	TRBD2	TRBJ2-7	TGTGCCAGCAGCACCTCGGGGGGGAGATTCCTAACCTACGAGCAGTACTTC	CASSTSGGRFLTYEQYF
TRBV7-8	.	.	TRBJ1-5	TGTGCCAGCAGCTTAGGGACGGGGGACAATCAGCCCCAGCATTTT	CASSLGTGDNQPQHF
TRBV4-1	once	TRBD2	TRBJ2-3	TGCGCCAGCAGCCAGGTATGGACTAGCTCGACAGATACGCAGTATTTT	CASSQVWTSSTDTQYF
TRBV19	.	TRBD2	TRBJ2-5	TGTGCCAGCGGACTAGCGCGACAAGAGACCCAGTACTTC	CASGLARQETQYF
TRBV6-1	.	.	TRBJ1-2	TGTGCCAGCAGTGAATCAGGAAATTATGGCTACACCTTC	CASSESGNYGYTF
TRBV7-2	.	.	TRBJ2-1	TGTGCCAGCAGCTGGGGATCGACAGGACTGCTCAATGAGCAGTTCTTC	CASSWGSTGLLNEQFF
TRBV4-1	.	TRBD2	TRBJ2-1	TGCGCCAGCAGCCAAGGTACGACTAGCGGGACTGCCAATGAGCAGTTCTTC	CASSQGTTSGTANEQFF
TRBV30	.	.	TRBJ1-6	TGTGCCTGGCGACCTTGGGGGGAAGGCTATAATTCACCCCTCCACTTT	CAWRPWGEGYNSPLHF
TRBV6-1	.	.	TRBJ2-4	TGTGCCAGCAACCCTACTATGACAGGCAAAAACATTCAGTACTTC	CASNPTMTGKNIQYF
TRBV5-1	once	.	TRBJ2-2	TGCGCCAGCAGCCCTTACTTATCAAACACCGGGGAGCTGTTTTTT	CASSPYLSNTGELFF
TRBV5-3	.	TRBD2	TRBJ2-3	TGTGCCAGAAGCTCGGGACTAATATTCACAGATACGCAGTATTTT	CARSSGLIFTDTQYF
TRBV28	.	.	TRBJ1-5	TGTGCCAGCAGTTACCACCGGGACACCAATCAGCCCCAGCATTTT	CASSYHRDTNQPQHF
TRBV7-5	.	.	TRBJ2-3	TGTGCCAGAAGCATGGGCCACCCGCCGACTAGCGGGAACCCTGTTCGCACAGATACGCAGTATTTT	CARSMGHPPTSGNPVRTDTQYF
TRBV30	.	TRBD1	TRBJ1-1	TGTGCCTGGATAGCACTGAGACAGGGTGCGAACACTGAAGCTTTCTTT	CAWIALRQGANTEAFF
TRBV5-1	.	.	TRBJ2-7	TGCGCCAGCACCCGGGGACTGGGGGTCTACGAGCAGTACTTC	CASTRGLGVYEQYF
TRBV27	few	TRBD1	TRBJ1-4	TGTGCCAGCAGGGACAGGGCTTTTGGAAAACTGTTTTTT	CASRDRAFGKLFF
TRBV27	.	TRBD1	TRBJ1-2	TGTGCCAGCAGCACAGGGGACTATGGCTACACCTTC	CASSTGDYGYTF
TRBV10-2	.	.	TRBJ1-6	TGCGCCAGCAGTGTAGGACAGAATAATTCACCCCTCCACTTT	CASSVGQNNSPLHF
TRBV7-9	.	TRBD2	TRBJ2-7	TGTGCCAGCAGCAAAGGACTAGCGGGAGTATTTTACGAGCAGTACTTC	CASSKGLAGVFYEQYF
TRBV5-4	.	TRBD1	TRBJ1-3	TGTGCCAGCAGCCTAGGACAGGGAGGAACTGGAAACACCATATATTTT	CASSLGQGGTGNTIYF
TRBV5-4	.	.	TRBJ1-1	TGTGCCAGCAGCTTGTTGACGGGGGAGAAAGCTTTCTTT	CASSLLTGEKAFF
TRBV9	.	TRBD2	TRBJ2-2	TGTGCCAGCAGCGTCACTAGCGGGAGCCCCGGGGAGCTGTTTTTT	CASSVTSGSPGELFF
TRBV30	.	.	TRBJ2-7	TGTGCCTCGGGGGTGGCGCTCGAGCAGTACTTC	CASGVALEQYF